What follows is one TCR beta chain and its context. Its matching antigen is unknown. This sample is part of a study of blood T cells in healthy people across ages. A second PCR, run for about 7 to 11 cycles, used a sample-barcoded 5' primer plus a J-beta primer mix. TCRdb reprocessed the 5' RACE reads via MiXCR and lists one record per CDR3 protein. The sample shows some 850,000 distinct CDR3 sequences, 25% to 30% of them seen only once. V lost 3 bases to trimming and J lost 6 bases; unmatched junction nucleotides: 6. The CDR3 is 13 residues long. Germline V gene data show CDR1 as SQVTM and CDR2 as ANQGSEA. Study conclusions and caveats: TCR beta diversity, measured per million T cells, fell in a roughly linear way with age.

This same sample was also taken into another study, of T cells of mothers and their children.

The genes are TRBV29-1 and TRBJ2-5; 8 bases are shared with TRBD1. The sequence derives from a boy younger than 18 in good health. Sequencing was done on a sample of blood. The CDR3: CSVEAGGAKTQYF. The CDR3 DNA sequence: TGCAGCGTTGAGGCAGGGGGCGCGAAGACCCAGTACTTC.